Presented here are 16 T cell receptor beta chains from one specimen sequenced in a study of blood T cell repertoires in COVID-19. The data were produced by immunoSEQ multiplex PCR, yet TCRdb's version contains in-frame clones alone and is incomplete. The sample contains about 180,000 clones, 80% to 90% of which appear only once. Sequencing used PBMCs or T cells enriched from blood (not recorded which). These receptors came from a woman aged 40 to 55 with acute COVID-19.

Comment on this clone: The sample contains more than one DNA sequence encoding this CDR3. V usage is TRBV7-8 and J usage is TRBJ1-6, with TRBD1 identical over 7 bases. V was pared by 1 base and J by 6 bases, with 3 bases of the junction left unmatched. The CDR3 contains 15 residues. CDR1 and CDR2 (germline): SGHVS, FQNEAQ. Written as DNA, the CDR3 is TGTGCCAGCAGCTTAGGACAGGGTGCTAATTCACCCCTCCACTTT. Translated, it gives CASSLGQGANSPLHF.

DNA for the CDR3: TGTGCCAGCAGCCAAGATAGTGGACTTTACAATGAGCAGTTCTTC. Translating it yields CASSQDSGLYNEQFF. The chain employs TRBV4-2 and TRBJ2-1; tentatively, D is TRBD2 (5 bases). The CDR3 is made up of 15 amino acids. Germline V gene data show CDR1 as LGHNA and CDR2 as YNFKEQ. V was trimmed by 0 bases and J by 4 bases, leaving 10 bases between them.

The V and J genes are TRBV7-9 and TRBJ2-7; possibly TRBD1 for D (5 bases). CDR3 size: 13 residues. Trimming stripped 2 bases from V and 4 bases from J, with 9 bases between. Germline V gives CDR1 SEHNR, CDR2 FQNEAQ (reference sequence). This CDR3 is CASSLSQEYEQYF. The CDR3 DNA reads as TGTGCCAGCAGCTTATCACAGGAGTACGAGCAGTACTTC.

This clone turned up a few times. The same CDR3 is also encoded by other DNA sequences in this sample. V is TRBV7-8 and J is TRBJ1-2; D possibly corresponds to TRBD1 (6 bases). Germline V gene lookup returns CDR1 SGHVS and CDR2 FQNEAQ. The CDR3 consists of 13 residues. V was cut by 1 base and J by 6 bases, with 9 bases left in between. The CDR3 nucleotides are TGTGCCAGCAGCTTAGGGGGGCACGATGGCTACACCTTC. The encoded protein is CASSLGGHDGYTF.

CDR3 region: CASSPQGPVKGYTF. The CDR3 DNA is TGTGCCAGCAGCCCTCAGGGGCCTGTAAAGGGCTACACCTTC. V is TRBV7-2 and J is TRBJ1-2; D is possibly TRBD1 (6 bases). Trimming cost V 5 bases and J 8 bases, with 18 bases left between them. The CDR3 is made up of 14 amino acids. Germline-derived CDR1 and CDR2 are SGHTA and FQGNSA. The variable domain in full, completed from reference TRBV7-2 and TRBJ1-2, reads GAGVSQSPSNKVTEKGKDVELRCDPISGHTALYWYRQSLGQGLEFLIYFQGNSAPDKSGLPSDRFSAERTGGSVSTLTIQRTQQEDSAVYLCASSPQGPVKGYTFGSGTRLTVV.

The rearrangement links TRBV9 to TRBJ2-7, with 11 bases aligning to TRBD1. This CDR3 spans 13 amino acids. Germline V gene lookup returns CDR1 SGDLS and CDR2 YYNGEE. J lost 5 bases, V lost 4 bases, and 2 bases had no gene match. The CDR3, as DNA: TGTGCCAGCAGCCAGGGACAGGGGGACGAGCAGTACTTC. It translates to CASSQGQGDEQYF.

This sequence joins TRBV11-2 and TRBJ2-7; maybe TRBD1 (6 bases). V lost 0 bases, J lost 6 bases, and 21 bases lay in between. Looked up from germline, CDR1 is SGHAT and CDR2 is FQNNGV. This CDR3 comprises 17 residues. Written as DNA, the CDR3 is TGTGCCAGCAGCTTAGATCGGGGTAGGGGGAGTGGTCCCGAGCAGTACTTC. The encoded protein is CASSLDRGRGSGPEQYF.

This chain uses TRBV7-2 with TRBJ2-3; the match to TRBD2 covers 13 bases. Germline V gene lookup returns CDR1 SGHTA and CDR2 FQGNSA. The CDR3 is made up of 19 amino acids. V shed 5 bases, J shed 0 bases, and the junction held 11 bases outside the gene matches. The CDR3 reads CASSRGLAGFDTSTDTQYF. In DNA, the CDR3 is TGTGCCAGCAGCCGGGGACTAGCGGGATTTGATACTAGCACAGATACGCAGTATTTT.

The rearrangement links TRBV13 to TRBJ1-4; 8 nucleotides align to TRBD1. Unmatched junction bases numbered 5, after V lost 5 bases and J lost 6 bases. Germline-derived CDR1 and CDR2 are PRHDT and FYEKMQ (reference sequence). The CDR3 runs to 14 residues. In DNA form, the CDR3 reads TGTGCCAGCAGCCGCCGGACAGGGTATGAAAAACTGTTTTTT. This gives the protein CASSRRTGYEKLFF.

The CDR3 sequence is CASRAGGAEYGYTF. DNA for the CDR3: TGTGCCAGTAGAGCCGGAGGGGCGGAGTATGGCTACACCTTC. The chain recombines TRBV19 with TRBJ1-2; a possible D gene is TRBD1 (5 bases). V lost 6 bases and J 5 bases, leaving 16 bases between the germline ends. Germline values: CDR1 LNHDA, CDR2 SQIVND (reference sequence). The CDR3 is 14 residues long.

The rearrangement links TRBV6-2 or TRBV6-3 to TRBJ2-5; D might be TRBD2 (6 bases). Deletions cut 2 bases from V and 5 bases from J, with 12 bases between. Germline lookup yields CDR1 MNHEY and CDR2 SVGEGT. The CDR3 has 14 amino acids. The CDR3 nucleotides are TGTGCCAGCAGTTACCGGGGGAATGCGGAGACCCAGTACTTC. It translates to CASSYRGNAETQYF.

The chain is built from TRBV10-1 and TRBJ2-5; the match to TRBD1 covers 7 bases. Looked up from germline, CDR1 is WNHNN and CDR2 is SYGVQD (reference sequence). CDR3 length: 15 residues. The ends lost 8 bases at V and 3 bases at J; junction bases unmatched: 12. For the CDR3, the DNA is TGCGCCAGCGTAGGACAGGCTAAACTGGAAGAGACCCAGTACTTC. Protein product: CASVGQAKLEETQYF.

This chain links TRBV3-1 (or the pseudogene TRBV3-2) with TRBJ1-1; TRBD1 matches at 9 bases. Germline lookup yields CDR1 LGHDT and CDR2 YNNKEL (reference sequence). Trimming at V came to 5 bases and at J to 2 bases, leaving 9 bases not matched to a gene. The CDR3 has 16 amino acids. Written as DNA, the CDR3 is TGTGCCAGCAGCGTAGCCCAGGGACAGGGAAACACTGAAGCTTTCTTT. Its translation: CASSVAQGQGNTEAFF.

The chain is built from TRBV9 and TRBJ2-1; D unclear. Germline-derived CDR1 and CDR2 are SGDLS and YYNGEE. V was shortened by 3 bases and J by 5 bases, with 15 bases between the two germline ends. The CDR3 length is 15 residues. CDR3 region: CASSALPKQHNEQFF. CDR3 coding DNA: TGTGCCAGCAGCGCACTACCCAAACAACACAATGAGCAGTTCTTC.

The rearrangement joins TRBV6-1 to TRBJ2-7, with 8 bases aligning to TRBD1. The CDR3 consists of 15 residues. Germline lookup yields CDR1 MNHNS and CDR2 SASEGT. With V trimmed by 3 bases and J by 2 bases, 6 bases remained unmatched. CDR3 sequence (DNA): TGTGCCAGCAGTGACCCAGGGGGCAGCGCCTACGAGCAGTACTTC. This translates into CASSDPGGSAYEQYF.

The chain links TRBV4-1 to TRBJ2-5; D perhaps matches TRBD2 (6 bases). V was cut by 3 bases and J by 7 bases, with 18 bases left in between. CDR1 and CDR2 (germline): MGHRA, YSYEKL. The CDR3 sequence is 15 residues long. CDR3 DNA: TGCGCCAGCAGCCAGCGGGACCAATCCGGCGGGACCCAGTACTTC. It yields the protein CASSQRDQSGGTQYF.